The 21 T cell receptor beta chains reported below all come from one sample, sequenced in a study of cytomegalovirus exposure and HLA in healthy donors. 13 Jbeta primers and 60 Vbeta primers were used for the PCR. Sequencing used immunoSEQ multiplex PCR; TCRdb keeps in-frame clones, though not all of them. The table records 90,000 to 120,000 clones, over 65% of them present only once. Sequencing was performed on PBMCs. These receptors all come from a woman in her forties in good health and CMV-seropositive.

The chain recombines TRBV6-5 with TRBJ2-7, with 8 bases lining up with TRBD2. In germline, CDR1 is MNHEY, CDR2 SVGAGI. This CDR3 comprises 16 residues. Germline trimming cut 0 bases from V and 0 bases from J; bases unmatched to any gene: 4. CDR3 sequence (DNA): TGTGCCAGCAGTTACTCCCTAGCGGGCGGCTCCTACGAGCAGTACTTC. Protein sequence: CASSYSLAGGSYEQYF.

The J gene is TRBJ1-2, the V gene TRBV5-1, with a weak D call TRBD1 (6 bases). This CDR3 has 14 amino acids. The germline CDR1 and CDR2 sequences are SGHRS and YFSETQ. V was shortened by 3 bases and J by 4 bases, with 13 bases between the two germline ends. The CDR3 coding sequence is TGCGCCAGCAGCTCTGGGGGGGCCCCCTATGGCTACACCTTC. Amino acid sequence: CASSSGGAPYGYTF.

The CDR3 loop is CASSSTVRIIGAANSPLHF. As DNA, the CDR3 is TGCGCCAGCAGCAGTACCGTCCGAATTATAGGGGCTGCGAATTCACCCCTCCACTTT. The chain is built from TRBV5-1 and TRBJ1-6; perhaps TRBD1 as D (5 bases). Germline V gives CDR1 SGHRS, CDR2 YFSETQ. CDR3 length: 19 residues. The V and J ends lost 4 bases and 7 bases respectively, with 27 bases between them.

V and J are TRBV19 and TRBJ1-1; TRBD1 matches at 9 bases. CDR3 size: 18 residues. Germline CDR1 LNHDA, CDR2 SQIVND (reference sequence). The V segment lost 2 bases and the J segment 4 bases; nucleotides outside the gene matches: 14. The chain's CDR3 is CASSIRLQGTGFGTEAFF. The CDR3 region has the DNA TGTGCCAGTAGTATAAGGCTACAAGGGACAGGGTTTGGCACTGAAGCTTTCTTT.

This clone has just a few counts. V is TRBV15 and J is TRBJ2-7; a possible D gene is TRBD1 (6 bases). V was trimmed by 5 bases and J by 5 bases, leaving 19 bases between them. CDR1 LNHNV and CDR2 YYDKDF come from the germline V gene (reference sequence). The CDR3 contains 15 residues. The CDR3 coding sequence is TGTGCCACCAGCCGCACTCAGGGGCTGGTACACGAGCAGTACTTC. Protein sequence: CATSRTQGLVHEQYF. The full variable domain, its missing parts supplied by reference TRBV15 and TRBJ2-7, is DAMVIQNPRYQVTQFGKPVTLSCSQTLNHNVMYWYQQKSSQAPKLLFHYYDKDFNNEADTPDNFQSRRPNTSFCFLDIRSPGLGDTAMYLCATSRTQGLVHEQYFGPGTRLTVT.

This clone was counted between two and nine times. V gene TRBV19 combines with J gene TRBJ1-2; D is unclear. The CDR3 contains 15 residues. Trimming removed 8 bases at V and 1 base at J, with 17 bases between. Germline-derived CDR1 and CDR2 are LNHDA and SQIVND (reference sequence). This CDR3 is CASSTPWQSNYGYTF. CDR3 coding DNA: TGTGCCAGTTCCACCCCTTGGCAAAGTAACTATGGCTACACCTTC.

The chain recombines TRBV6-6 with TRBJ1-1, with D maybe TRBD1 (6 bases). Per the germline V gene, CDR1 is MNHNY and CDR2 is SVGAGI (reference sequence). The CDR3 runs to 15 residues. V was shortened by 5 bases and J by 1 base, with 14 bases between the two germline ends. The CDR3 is CASSDRTAKNTEAFF. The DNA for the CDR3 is TGTGCCAGCAGTGATCGGACAGCAAAGAACACTGAAGCTTTCTTT.

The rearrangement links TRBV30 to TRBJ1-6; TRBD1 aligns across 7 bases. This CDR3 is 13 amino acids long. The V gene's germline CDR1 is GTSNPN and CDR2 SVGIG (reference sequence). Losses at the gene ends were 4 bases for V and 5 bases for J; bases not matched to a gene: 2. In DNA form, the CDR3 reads TGTGCCTGGAATGGACAGGATAATTCACCCCTCCACTTT. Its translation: CAWNGQDNSPLHF. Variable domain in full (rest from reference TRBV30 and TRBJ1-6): SQTIHQWPATLVQPVGSPLSLECTVEGTSNPNLYWYRQAAGRGLQLLFYSVGIGQISSEVPQNLSASRPQDRQFILSSKKLLLSDSGFYLCAWNGQDNSPLHFGNGTRLTVT.

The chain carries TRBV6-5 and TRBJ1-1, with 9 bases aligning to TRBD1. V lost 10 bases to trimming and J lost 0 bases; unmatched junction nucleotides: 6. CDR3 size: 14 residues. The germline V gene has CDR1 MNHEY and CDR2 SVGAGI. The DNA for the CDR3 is TGTGCCATCTCGACAGGGGGAATGAACACTGAAGCTTTCTTT. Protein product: CAISTGGMNTEAFF.

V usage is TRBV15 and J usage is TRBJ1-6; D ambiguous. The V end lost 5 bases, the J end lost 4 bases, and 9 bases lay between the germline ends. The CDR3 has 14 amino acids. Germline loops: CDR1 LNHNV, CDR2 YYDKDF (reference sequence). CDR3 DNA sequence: TGTGCCACCAGCCCGACACCTTATAATTCACCCCTCCACTTT. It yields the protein CATSPTPYNSPLHF.

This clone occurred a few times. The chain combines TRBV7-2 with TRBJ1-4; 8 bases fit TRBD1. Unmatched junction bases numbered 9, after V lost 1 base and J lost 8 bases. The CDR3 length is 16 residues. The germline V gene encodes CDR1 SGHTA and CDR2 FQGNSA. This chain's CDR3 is CASSLVIGQGYEKLFF. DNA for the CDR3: TGTGCCAGCAGCTTAGTAATAGGACAGGGCTACGAAAAACTGTTTTTT.

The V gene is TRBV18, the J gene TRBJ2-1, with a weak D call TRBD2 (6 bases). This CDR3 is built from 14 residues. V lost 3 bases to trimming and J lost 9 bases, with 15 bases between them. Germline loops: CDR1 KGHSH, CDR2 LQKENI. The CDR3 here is CASSPGLQDGEQFF. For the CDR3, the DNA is TGTGCCAGCTCACCGGGACTCCAGGATGGTGAGCAGTTCTTC.

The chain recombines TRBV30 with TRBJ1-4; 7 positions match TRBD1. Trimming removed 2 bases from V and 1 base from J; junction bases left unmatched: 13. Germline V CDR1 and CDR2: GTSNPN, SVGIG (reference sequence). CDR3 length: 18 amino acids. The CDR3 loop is CAWSFAGTAGGTNEKLFF. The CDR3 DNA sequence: TGTGCCTGGAGTTTCGCCGGGACAGCTGGGGGAACTAATGAAAAACTGTTTTTT.

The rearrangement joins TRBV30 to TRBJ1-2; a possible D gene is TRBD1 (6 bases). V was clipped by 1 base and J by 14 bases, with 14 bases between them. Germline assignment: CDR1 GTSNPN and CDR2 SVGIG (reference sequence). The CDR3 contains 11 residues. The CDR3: CAWSAGGLSTF. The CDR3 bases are TGTGCCTGGAGTGCCGGGGGGCTATCGACCTTC.

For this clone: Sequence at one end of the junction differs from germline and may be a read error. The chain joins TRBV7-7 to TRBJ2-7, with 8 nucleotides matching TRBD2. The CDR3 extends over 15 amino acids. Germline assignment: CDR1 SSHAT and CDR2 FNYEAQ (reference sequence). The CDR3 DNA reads TGTGCTAGCAGCTCCTCCCGGCGGGGGGAGTGCGAGCAGTACTTC. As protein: CASSSSRRGECEQYF. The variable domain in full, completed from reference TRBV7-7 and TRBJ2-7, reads GAGVSQSPRYKVTKRGQDVTLRCDPISSHATLYWYQQALGQGPEFLTYFNYEAQPDKSGLPSDRFSAERPEGSISTLTIQRTEQRDSAMYRCASSSSRRGECEQYFGPGTRLTVT.

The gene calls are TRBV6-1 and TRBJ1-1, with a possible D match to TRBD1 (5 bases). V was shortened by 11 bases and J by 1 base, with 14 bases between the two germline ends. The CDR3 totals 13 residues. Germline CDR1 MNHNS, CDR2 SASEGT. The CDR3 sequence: CADSTLTNTEAFF. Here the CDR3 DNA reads TGTGCCGACAGTACACTCACGAACACTGAAGCTTTCTTT.

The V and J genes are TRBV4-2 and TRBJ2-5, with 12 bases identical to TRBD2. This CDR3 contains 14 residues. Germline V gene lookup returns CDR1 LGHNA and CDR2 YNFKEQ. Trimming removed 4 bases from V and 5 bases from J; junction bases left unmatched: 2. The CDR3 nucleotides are TGTGCCAGCAGCCCTAGCGGGGGGGCTGAGACCCAGTACTTC. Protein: CASSPSGGAETQYF.

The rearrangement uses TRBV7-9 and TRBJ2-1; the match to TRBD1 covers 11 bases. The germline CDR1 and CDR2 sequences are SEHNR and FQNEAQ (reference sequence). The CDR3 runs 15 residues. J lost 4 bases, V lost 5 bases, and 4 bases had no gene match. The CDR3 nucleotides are TGTGCCAGCAGCCCGGGACAGGGGGGTTACAATGAGCAGTTCTTC. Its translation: CASSPGQGGYNEQFF.

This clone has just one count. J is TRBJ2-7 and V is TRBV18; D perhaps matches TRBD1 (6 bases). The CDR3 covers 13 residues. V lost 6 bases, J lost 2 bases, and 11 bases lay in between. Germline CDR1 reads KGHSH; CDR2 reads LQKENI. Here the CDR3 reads CASSLGTPYEQYF. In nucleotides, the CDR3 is TGTGCCAGCTCCCTCGGGACACCCTACGAGCAGTACTTC.

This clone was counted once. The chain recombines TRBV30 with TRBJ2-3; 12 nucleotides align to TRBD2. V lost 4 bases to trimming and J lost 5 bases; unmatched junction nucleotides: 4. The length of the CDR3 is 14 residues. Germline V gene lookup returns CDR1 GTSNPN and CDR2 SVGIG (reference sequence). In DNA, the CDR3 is TGTGCCTGGACGCGGACTAGCGGGGTAGATACGCAGTATTTT. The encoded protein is CAWTRTSGVDTQYF.

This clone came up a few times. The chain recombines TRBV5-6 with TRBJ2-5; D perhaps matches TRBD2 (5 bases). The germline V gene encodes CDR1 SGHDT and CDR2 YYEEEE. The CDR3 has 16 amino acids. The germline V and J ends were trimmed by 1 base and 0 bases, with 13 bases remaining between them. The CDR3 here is CASSLNGLANQETQYF. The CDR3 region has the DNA TGTGCCAGCAGCTTGAATGGACTGGCGAACCAAGAGACCCAGTACTTC.